This TCR beta chain was recovered during a study of Ad26.COV2.S vaccination and SARS-CoV-2 variants. Treatment indicated: 15 to 20 received Ad26.COV2.S at low or high dose, single or two shots; about five received placebo; per-sample allocation not given. Sampling took place 63 days after the first vaccine or placebo injection. This CDR3 has 14 residues. Trimming shortened V by 2 bases and J by 2 bases, and 9 bases separated the two germline ends. CDR1 MDHEN and CDR2 SYDVKM come from the germline V gene. Assay: immunoSEQ multiplex PCR; the TCRdb copy retains only in-frame clones and omits some. The sample comprises about 440,000 clones, 90% of which are singletons, and roughly 4.3% rests with the top ten.

This receptor was identified in a person between 18 and 65 years old who received the Ad26.COV2.S COVID-19 vaccine or a placebo. The sample in question was peripheral blood, obtained in a trial of Ad26.COV2.S vaccine versus placebo. J is TRBJ1-1 and V is TRBV28; D is possibly TRBD1 (6 bases). The CDR3 sequence: CASSLGGINTEAFF. The CDR3 coding sequence is TGTGCCAGCAGTTTAGGGGGCATAAACACTGAAGCTTTCTTT.